This T cell receptor beta chain stems from a study of blood T cell repertoires in COVID-19. Study context: COVID-19 samples, acute and convalescent, were from the United States, Italy and Spain. T cells, B-cell-depleted T cells, or PBMCs provided the cDNA or gDNA that served as material.

J was trimmed by 5 bases and V by 3 bases; bases with no gene match: 9. Germline V gene sequence: CDR1 SEHNR, CDR2 FQNEAQ (reference sequence). The CDR3 runs 16 residues. This clone was observed a few times. Per the authors' pipeline: Amplification with reference gene primers provided the estimates of nucleated cell counts. Clones were sequenced by immunoSEQ multiplex PCR, and TCRdb holds only the in-frame ones, with some missing. Clone size and V and J calls were adopted from that table, with D and trimming inferred from the DNA. The sample includes roughly 53,000 clones, roughly 83% of them seen just once.

The TCR comes from a man aged 70 or older with active COVID-19. Material: peripheral blood. The chain employs TRBV7-9 and TRBJ2-3; 9 bases are shared with TRBD2. The CDR3 reads CASSLGRSGSGDTQYF. The CDR3 region has the DNA TGTGCCAGCAGCTTGGGCCGTAGCGGGAGTGGAGATACGCAGTATTTT.